The 9 T cell receptor beta chains listed next were all sequenced from one sample in a study of a mutant IDH1 vaccine in newly diagnosed glioma. Time point in this sample: week 23, last vaccination. In every dose of vaccine, 300 ug of mutant IDH1 20-mer peptide was given alongside topical imiquimod. These TCRs are of unknown antigen specificity. Clones were read by immunoSEQ multiplex PCR, and TCRdb kept only the in-frame ones, dropping some. The sample carries about 65,000 clones, roughly 85% recorded once. The sequencing here drew on PBMCs, taken from a glioma patient whose treatment included an IDH1 peptide vaccine. The source is a man younger than 40 with glioma.

V usage is TRBV28 and J usage is TRBJ1-2; the D is unclear. Trimming took off 3 bases at V and 5 bases at J, with 19 bases between the two ends. Germline values: CDR1 MDHEN, CDR2 SYDVKM. The CDR3 has 16 residues. CDR3 coding DNA: TGTGCCAGCAGTTTTCCCGCGGGTGGCAGAAGATATGGCTACACCTTC. It is translated as CASSFPAGGRRYGYTF.

This chain connects TRBV6-5 to TRBJ2-7; tentatively, D is TRBD2 (6 bases). Trimming cost V 2 bases and J 2 bases, with 16 bases left between them. The CDR3 sequence is 16 residues long. CDR1 MNHEY and CDR2 SVGAGI come from the germline V gene. CDR3 region: CASSYQGAGTPYEQYF. The DNA of the CDR3 is TGTGCCAGCAGTTACCAAGGGGCCGGGACTCCCTACGAGCAGTACTTC.

The rearrangement joins TRBV7-9 to TRBJ2-7; perhaps TRBD2 as D (6 bases). Trimming cost V 2 bases and J 3 bases, with 20 bases left between them. Per the germline V gene, CDR1 is SEHNR and CDR2 is FQNEAQ (reference sequence). The CDR3 contains 17 residues. The CDR3 nucleotides are TGTGCCAGCAGCTTAAATGCGGCGGGGTCCTCTCTCTACGAGCAGTACTTC. Amino acid sequence: CASSLNAAGSSLYEQYF. The full variable domain, in which reference TRBV7-9 and TRBJ2-7 provide the parts outside the CDR3, is DTGVSQNPRHKITKRGQNVTFRCDPISEHNRLYWYRQTLGQGPEFLTYFQNEAQLEKSRLLSDRFSAERPKGSFSTLEIQRTEQGDSAMYLCASSLNAAGSSLYEQYFGPGTRLTVT.

V gene TRBV5-1 combines with J gene TRBJ2-7, with 13 nucleotides matching TRBD2. Germline V gives CDR1 SGHRS, CDR2 YFSETQ. V lost 2 bases to trimming and J lost 2 bases; unmatched junction nucleotides: 1. The CDR3 is 15 amino acids. This chain's CDR3 is CASSLTSGGAYEQYF. CDR3 in DNA: TGCGCCAGCAGCTTAACTAGCGGGGGGGCCTACGAGCAGTACTTC. Drawing the rest from reference TRBV5-1 and TRBJ2-7, the complete variable domain is KAGVTQTPRYLIKTRGQQVTLSCSPISGHRSVSWYQQTPGQGLQFLFEYFSETQRNKGNFPGRFSGRQFSNSRSEMNVSTLELGDSALYLCASSLTSGGAYEQYFGPGTRLTVT.

The J gene is TRBJ1-3, the V gene TRBV28, with a tentative D call TRBD1 (5 bases). V was shortened by 5 bases and J by 4 bases, with 15 bases between the two germline ends. This CDR3 comprises 15 residues. Germline loops: CDR1 MDHEN, CDR2 SYDVKM. This CDR3 reads CASSRQGGTGNTIYF. For the CDR3, the DNA is TGTGCCAGCAGTCGGCAGGGAGGGACCGGAAACACCATATATTTT. The variable domain in full, with the rest retrieved from reference TRBV28 and TRBJ1-3, is DVKVTQSSRYLVKRTGEKVFLECVQDMDHENMFWYRQDPGLGLRLIYFSYDVKMKEKGDIPEGYSVSREKKERFSLILESASTNQTSMYLCASSRQGGTGNTIYFGEGSWLTVV.

V gene TRBV6-1 combines with J gene TRBJ2-1; 9 bases match TRBD1. The CDR3 length is 17 residues. CDR1 is MNHNS, CDR2 SASEGT, per germline. The ends lost 4 bases at V and 4 bases at J; junction bases unmatched: 11. The CDR3 loop is CASSAGDRAEIYNEQFF. CDR3 bases: TGTGCCAGCAGTGCAGGGGACAGGGCAGAGATATACAATGAGCAGTTCTTC.

V gene TRBV6-1 combines with J gene TRBJ1-3; D unclear. The CDR3 extends over 14 amino acids. Looked up from germline, CDR1 is MNHNS and CDR2 is SASEGT. Trimming cost V 3 bases and J 0 bases, with 6 bases left between them. CDR3 protein: CASSEKFSGNTIYF. As DNA, the CDR3 is TGTGCCAGCAGTGAGAAGTTCTCTGGAAACACCATATATTTT.

The rearrangement uses TRBV20-1 and TRBJ2-3, with D uncertain. CDR3 length: 11 amino acids. V was cut by 5 bases and J by 7 bases, with 10 bases left in between. Germline loops: CDR1 DFQATT, CDR2 SNEGSKA (reference sequence). The chain's CDR3 is CSARITHTQYF. As DNA, the CDR3 is TGCAGTGCTCGCATTACCCATACGCAGTATTTT.

The chain has TRBV18 and TRBJ1-6; D gene unclear. Per germline, CDR1 KGHSH and CDR2 LQKENI. The CDR3 totals 14 residues. V was trimmed by 5 bases and J by 8 bases, leaving 13 bases between them. The CDR3 coding sequence is TGTGCCAGCTCATCACTGGCAGCTGATTCACCCCTCCACTTT. The encoded protein is CASSSLAADSPLHF.